These 29 T cell receptor beta chains originate from one sample sequenced in a study of metastatic and nonmetastatic thyroid tumors. TCRdb used MiXCR to call clones anew from the PCR reads. Among fewer than 30,000 clones listed, around 15% were seen once. No treatment had been given to any patient before thyroid surgery. The sample was blood. The receptors were gathered from a female donor with papillary thyroid cancer or a benign thyroid nodule (not recorded which). Some clones in this sample may be carry-over from other donors' samples.

This clone has only a few counts. The chain employs TRBV28 and TRBJ1-2; D remains ambiguous. CDR1 and CDR2 from the germline V gene are MDHEN and SYDVKM. There are 15 residues in the CDR3. V was clipped by 1 base and J by 6 bases, with 15 bases between them. The CDR3 nucleotides read TGTGCCAGCAGTTTATTCCCCGGGTCTGGCCATGGCTACACCTTC. Translation: CASSLFPGSGHGYTF.

This clone was counted ten times or more. The chain employs TRBV19 and TRBJ2-3; tentative D call: TRBD1 (6 bases). CDR1 is LNHDA and CDR2 is SQIVND in the germline V gene (reference sequence). Trimming pared 2 bases from V and 0 bases from J, leaving 12 bases between. CDR3 length: 16 amino acids. The CDR3: CASSIRAGASTDTQYF. Written as DNA, the CDR3 is TGTGCCAGTAGTATAAGGGCAGGGGCTAGCACAGATACGCAGTATTTT.

There are a few counts of this clone. A much bigger clone sits one base away, suggesting this may be a read error. Given the absence of the conserved phenylalanine or tryptophan at the CDR3 end, a read error is likely. The CDR3 DNA is TGTGCCAGCAGCCGAGGGACGAGCACAGATACGCAGTATTTG. This translates into CASSRGTSTDTQYL. The rearrangement joins TRBV11-3 to TRBJ2-3; D may be TRBD1 or TRBD2 (5 bases each). The V end was cut by 5 bases, the J end by 0 bases, with 9 bases between. Germline V gene data show CDR1 as SGHNT and CDR2 as YENEEA. The CDR3 is made up of 14 amino acids.

This clone was seen repeatedly, ten times or more. The rearrangement joins TRBV5-1 to TRBJ1-2; D is ambiguous. Between the trimmed V and J ends, which lost 3 bases and 1 base, there was a span of 10 bases. This CDR3 is built from 14 residues. Germline assignment: CDR1 SGHRS and CDR2 YFSETQ. The CDR3, as DNA: TGCGCCAGCAGCTACGACGGAAATAACTATGGCTACACCTTC. Its translation is CASSYDGNNYGYTF.

J is TRBJ2-5 and V is TRBV13, with TRBD2 identical over 11 bases. With V trimmed by 5 bases and J by 4 bases, 12 bases remained unmatched. CDR1 and CDR2 (germline): PRHDT, FYEKMQ (reference sequence). This CDR3 spans 17 amino acids. In DNA form, the CDR3 reads TGTGCCAGCAGCCCCCGACGACTAGCGGGGTGGACAGAGACCCAGTACTTC. It encodes CASSPRRLAGWTETQYF.

This clone turned up a few times. The chain combines TRBV2 with TRBJ1-5; D ambiguous. The CDR3 totals 14 residues. Per the germline V gene, CDR1 is SNHLY and CDR2 is FYNNEI. Trimming took off 2 bases at V and 0 bases at J, with 5 bases between the two ends. The CDR3 region has the DNA TGTGCCAGCAGTGAATGGGTTAGCAATCAGCCCCAGCATTTT. Its translation: CASSEWVSNQPQHF.

The table lists this clone with a few counts. This clone may be a read error of a much larger clone one base away. V is TRBV20-1 and J is TRBJ2-3, with TRBD2 matching 7 bases. Germline lookup yields CDR1 DFQATT and CDR2 SNEGSKA (reference sequence). The CDR3 is made up of 12 amino acids. CDR3 DNA: TGCAGTGCGGGGGGGAGCACAGGTACGCAGTATTTT. Translation: CSAGGSTGTQYF.

The chain joins TRBV6-2 or TRBV6-3 to TRBJ1-5, with a weak D call TRBD1 (6 bases). Germline CDR1 and CDR2: MNHEY and SVGEGT. The V and J ends lost 5 bases and 4 bases respectively, with 15 bases between them. This CDR3 is built from 15 residues. The CDR3 protein is CASSGEGGPNQPQHF. The CDR3 bases are TGTGCCAGCAGTGGGGAGGGGGGTCCAAATCAGCCCCAGCATTTT.

V gene TRBV19 combines with J gene TRBJ1-2; 7 bases map to TRBD1. V was pared by 4 bases and J by 0 bases, with 8 bases of the junction left unmatched. CDR1 LNHDA and CDR2 SQIVND come from the germline V gene (reference sequence). CDR3 length equals 16 residues. The CDR3 region is CASSTPNRGTNYGYTF. The CDR3 DNA reads as TGTGCCAGTAGTACTCCTAACAGGGGCACTAACTATGGCTACACCTTC.

This clone was counted ten times or more. This sequence joins TRBV2 and TRBJ2-1; no reliable D call. CDR3 length equals 12 residues. The V gene's germline CDR1 is SNHLY and CDR2 FYNNEI. V lost 6 bases to trimming and J lost 10 bases, with 13 bases between them. The CDR3 DNA reads TGTGCCAGCAGCACATATTTGGGGGAGCAGTTCTTC. It translates to CASSTYLGEQFF.

The rearrangement links TRBV20-1 to TRBJ1-5, with D unclear. Germline CDR1 is DFQATT and CDR2 is SNEGSKA (reference sequence). Between the trimmed V and J ends, which lost 1 base and 2 bases, there was a span of 9 bases. The CDR3 has 14 residues. In nucleotides, the CDR3 is TGCAGTGCTAGAGCCGGTGTGGGCAATCAGCCCCAGCATTTT. Amino acid sequence: CSARAGVGNQPQHF.

This chain uses TRBV12-3 or TRBV12-4 with TRBJ1-2; D gene unclear. This CDR3 is 15 amino acids long. V shed 6 bases and J shed 1 base, with 15 bases lying between them. Written as DNA, the CDR3 is TGTGCCAGCAGCTCTAGGGTGGGCGTTAACTATGGCTACACCTTC. Protein sequence: CASSSRVGVNYGYTF.

In regard to this clone: This likely comes from a read error, as the CDR3 has no conserved phenylalanine or tryptophan at its end. The chain combines TRBV29-1 with TRBJ2-7; 7 bases match TRBD1. The CDR3 has 12 amino acids. From germline, CDR1 is SQVTM and CDR2 ANQGSEA. The CDR3 DNA reads TGCGGCTTCAGGGGGTACACCTACGAGCAGTACATC. Protein product: CGFRGYTYEQYI.

About this clone itself: A much bigger clone sits one base away, suggesting this may be a read error. The chain uses TRBV6-2 or TRBV6-3 and TRBJ2-3; D uncertain. Germline CDR1 reads MNHEY; CDR2 reads SVGEGT. There are 18 residues in the CDR3. CDR3 in amino acids: CASSYWVQPTADTDPQYF. DNA for the CDR3: TGTGCCAGCAGTTACTGGGTTCAACCTACCGCCGACACAGATCCGCAGTATTTT.

In its sample, this clone was seen many times. The CDR3 DNA is TGTGCCAGCAGCTTAGTACAGGATTCACCCCTCCACTTT. It translates to CASSLVQDSPLHF. This chain connects TRBV7-2 to TRBJ1-6; TRBD1 is a possible D gene (5 bases). The germline gives CDR1 SGHTA, CDR2 FQGNSA. The CDR3 is made up of 13 amino acids. Trimming shortened V by 1 base and J by 8 bases, and 6 bases separated the two germline ends.

This clone was recorded many times. The V gene is TRBV6-2 or TRBV6-3, the J gene TRBJ2-1, with TRBD2 as a possible D gene (6 bases). Deletions cut 7 bases from V and 3 bases from J, with 19 bases between. In germline, CDR1 is MNHEY, CDR2 SVGEGT. The CDR3 is made up of 16 amino acids. CDR3 sequence (DNA): TGTGCCAGCATTTTAGGCCGGGACTCGAACTACAATGAGCAGTTCTTC. This encodes CASILGRDSNYNEQFF.

This rearrangement joins TRBV19 to TRBJ1-2, with 10 nucleotides matching TRBD1. CDR1 LNHDA and CDR2 SQIVND come from the germline V gene (reference sequence). The CDR3 consists of 14 residues. V gave up 3 bases and J gave up 8 bases; unmatched junction bases: 6. Written as DNA, the CDR3 is TGTGCCAGTAGTATTGCGGGACAGGGGAAAGGCTACACCTTC. Translated, it gives CASSIAGQGKGYTF.

This clone was recorded at least ten times. This chain links TRBV20-1 with TRBJ1-1; D is uncertain. V shed 0 bases and J shed 0 bases, with 11 bases lying between them. The CDR3 consists of 15 residues. Germline values: CDR1 DFQATT, CDR2 SNEGSKA (reference sequence). In DNA form, the CDR3 reads TGCAGTGCTAGAGAGAATGGGAATTTGAACACTGAAGCTTTCTTT. Its translation is CSARENGNLNTEAFF.

This clone occurred many times. This chain links TRBV19 with TRBJ2-1; 8 nucleotides agree with TRBD1. CDR1 LNHDA and CDR2 SQIVND come from the germline V gene (reference sequence). After removal of 7 bases from V and 6 bases from J, the junction contained 8 bases not matched to a gene. The CDR3 length is 14 residues. CDR3 loop: CASTVGQGINEQFF. In DNA form, the CDR3 reads TGTGCCAGTACGGTCGGACAGGGAATCAATGAGCAGTTCTTC.

This clone was picked up many times. Other nucleotide sequences from this sample produce the same CDR3. The chain couples TRBV5-6 to TRBJ2-7; no reliable D call. Germline CDR1 is SGHDT and CDR2 is YYEEEE. CDR3 length: 11 residues. The germline V and J ends were trimmed by 4 bases and 2 bases, with 4 bases remaining between them. Here the CDR3 reads CASSHTYEQYF. The CDR3 nucleotides are TGTGCCAGCAGCCATACCTACGAGCAGTACTTC.

Relative to its sample, this clone is medium-sized. The chain combines TRBV15 with TRBJ1-6; D is undetermined. In germline, CDR1 is LNHNV, CDR2 YYDKDF (reference sequence). V was shortened by 3 bases and J by 10 bases, with 7 bases between the two germline ends. This CDR3 spans 12 amino acids. CDR3 coding DNA: TGTGCCACCAGCAGGGACTTCTCACCCCTCCACTTT. Its translation: CATSRDFSPLHF.

This clone was detected only once. This rearrangement joins TRBV20-1 to TRBJ2-5; a possible D gene is TRBD2 (7 bases). This CDR3 comprises 15 residues. V was trimmed by 3 bases and J by 11 bases, leaving 25 bases between them. Looked up from germline, CDR1 is DFQATT and CDR2 is SNEGSKA (reference sequence). The CDR3 loop is CSARGASGVGEKQYF. The CDR3 coding sequence is TGCAGTGCTAGGGGGGCTAGCGGCGTCGGAGAGAAACAGTACTTC.

This clone was counted a few times. The gene calls are TRBV10-3 and TRBJ2-6; 8 positions agree with TRBD1. The V segment lost 11 bases and the J segment 0 bases; nucleotides outside the gene matches: 12. Germline V gene sequence: CDR1 ENHRY, CDR2 SYGVKD. The CDR3 extends over 17 amino acids. The CDR3 is CASGRDRLSSGANVLTF. CDR3 DNA sequence: TGTGCCTCCGGACGGGACAGGCTTAGCTCTGGGGCCAACGTCCTGACTTTC.

The chain is built from TRBV3-1 and TRBJ2-2; 8 bases are shared with TRBD2. Germline V gene lookup returns CDR1 LGHDT and CDR2 YNNKEL (reference sequence). This CDR3 spans 19 amino acids. The ends lost 3 bases at V and 0 bases at J; junction bases unmatched: 12. CDR3 residues: CASSHKPGGAGANTGELFF. The CDR3 coding sequence is TGTGCCAGCAGCCATAAACCGGGGGGAGCGGGAGCGAACACCGGGGAGCTGTTTTTT.

The CDR3 loop reads CASSYSQGTEQYF. Here the CDR3 DNA reads TGTGCCAGCAGTTACTCTCAGGGGACCGAGCAGTACTTC. This sequence joins TRBV6-6 and TRBJ2-7; D may be TRBD1 (6 bases). Germline V gene sequence: CDR1 MNHNY, CDR2 SVGAGI (reference sequence). The length of the CDR3 is 13 residues. Trimming took 0 bases from V and 6 from J, leaving 9 bases between them.

Within the sample, this clone is medium-sized. DNA for the CDR3: TGTGCCAGCAGTACAGGGAGGGGACAGGGTCGAAGTGGCTACACCTTC. Encoded protein: CASSTGRGQGRSGYTF. The V and J genes are TRBV28 and TRBJ1-2; 9 bases fit TRBD1. The CDR3 is made up of 16 amino acids. Per the germline V gene, CDR1 is MDHEN and CDR2 is SYDVKM. V shed 5 bases and J 7 bases; nucleotides not matched to a gene: 14.

This clone was picked up a small number of times. This chain connects TRBV12-3 or TRBV12-4 to TRBJ1-2; TRBD1 agrees at 7 bases. With 6 bases clipped from V and 6 bases from J, the junction kept 7 bases outside the gene matches. The CDR3 is 13 residues long. In nucleotides, the CDR3 is TGTGCCAGCAGCCGAGACAGGGTTCATGGCTACACCTTC. Amino acids: CASSRDRVHGYTF.

The sample holds a few counts of this clone. This rearrangement joins TRBV12-3 or TRBV12-4 to TRBJ2-3; D is unclear. The CDR3 covers 15 residues. The V gene lost 2 bases and the J gene lost 4 bases, with 13 bases spanning the gap. The CDR3 nucleotides read TGTGCCAGCAGTTTATTTGCAGGTTGGGCAGATACGCAGTATTTT. This sequence encodes CASSLFAGWADTQYF.

J is TRBJ2-2 and V is TRBV5-1, with 8 positions matching TRBD2. The germline V gene encodes CDR1 SGHRS and CDR2 YFSETQ. The V segment lost 4 bases and the J segment 5 bases; nucleotides outside the gene matches: 7. CDR3 size: 15 residues. CDR3 protein: CASSLTSGETGELFF. The DNA of the CDR3 is TGCGCCAGCAGCCTTACTAGCGGAGAAACCGGGGAGCTGTTTTTT.